The entry below describes one TCR beta chain. The antigen remains undetermined. The entry originates in a study of lymphopenia after photon versus proton radiotherapy. V lost 8 bases and J 7 bases, leaving 12 bases between the germline ends. Germline loops: CDR1 MDHEN, CDR2 SYDVKM. The CDR3 loop spans 11 amino acids. Study-wide results and caveats: Authors raise, but do not show, better survival with proton therapy. Larger post-nadir TCR diversity loss correlated inversely with survival in deceased patients.

Assay: immunoSEQ multiplex PCR; the TCRdb copy retains only in-frame clones and omits some. The repertoire includes around 70,000 clones, roughly 90% of them detected once, and around 2.2% sits in the top ten. The sequence was obtained from a woman in her thirties or forties with cholangiocarcinoma. J is TRBJ2-7 and V is TRBV28; D is uncertain. The sequencing used peripheral blood, collected from a patient treated with photon-based radiotherapy. This CDR3 reads CASSFNAEQYF. The CDR3, as DNA: TGTGCCAGCTCCTTTAACGCTGAGCAGTACTTC.